This TCR beta chain was retrieved from a study of shared clonotypes between healthy human individuals. This clone was recorded only once. TCRdb's copy holds only in-frame clones and misses some; the assay was immunoSEQ multiplex PCR. There are a few million clones in the sample; about 90% occur only once, and 0.3% to 0.4% lies in the top ten. The sample comprised naive CD4+ T cells from PBMCs. Regarding subset: CD45RA+ positively selected. This TCR was recovered from a man aged 18 to 30 in good health. Some clones in this sample may be carry-over from other donors' samples.

The CDR3 loop is CASSRITVNTEAFF. As DNA, the CDR3 is TGTGCCAGCAGCCGTATCACGGTGAACACTGAAGCTTTCTTT. The genes are TRBV7-7 and TRBJ1-1; D remains unclear. The V end was cut by 5 bases, the J end by 0 bases, with 10 bases between. The germline V gene encodes CDR1 SSHAT and CDR2 FNYEAQ (reference sequence). This CDR3 has 14 amino acids.